The sequence of this TCR beta chain was determined in a study of T cell clones after liver transplantation. Study-level information: Immunosuppression withdrawal was tried within 2 years after liver transplantation in this trial. Notes on the study in general: A significant post-transplant drop in circulating graft-donor-reactive CD4 TCRbeta sequences occurred in most of the 8 subjects.

Germline V gives CDR1 SQVTM, CDR2 ANQGSEA. V shed 6 bases and J shed 5 bases, with 9 bases lying between them. This CDR3 region has 11 residues. This table comes from immunoSEQ multiplex PCR, and its TCRdb copy is limited to in-frame clones, with some not included. This sample has tens of thousands of clones, with over 80% found just once. In the case of this clone: The target antigen is unknown.

The specimen was CD4+ T cells from blood, collected just over 45 months after liver transplant. The TCR sequence derives from a human patient who received a liver transplant. Some T cells may trace back to the graft donor. The chain links TRBV29-1 to TRBJ2-3, with D possibly matching TRBD1 (6 bases). CDR3 in amino acids: CSVTRGDTQYF. Written as DNA, the CDR3 is TGCAGCGTGACCAGGGGAGATACGCAGTATTTT.